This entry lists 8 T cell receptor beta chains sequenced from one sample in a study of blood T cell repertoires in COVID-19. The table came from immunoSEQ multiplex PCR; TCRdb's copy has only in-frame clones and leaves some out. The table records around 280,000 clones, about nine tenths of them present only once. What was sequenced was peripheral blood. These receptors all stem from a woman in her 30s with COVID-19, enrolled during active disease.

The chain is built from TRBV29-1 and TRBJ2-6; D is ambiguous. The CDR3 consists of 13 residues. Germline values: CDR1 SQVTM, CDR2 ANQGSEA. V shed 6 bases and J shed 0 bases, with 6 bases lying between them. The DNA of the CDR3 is TGCAGCGTCCGAGACTCTGGGGCCAACGTCCTGACTTTC. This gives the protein CSVRDSGANVLTF.

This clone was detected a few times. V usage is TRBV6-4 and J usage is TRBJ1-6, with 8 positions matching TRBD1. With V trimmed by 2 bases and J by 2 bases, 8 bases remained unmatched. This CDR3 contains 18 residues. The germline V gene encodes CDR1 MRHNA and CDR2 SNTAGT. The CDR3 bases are TGTGCCAGCAGTGACCCGACAGGGGATGGGACCTATAATTCACCCCTCCACTTT. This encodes CASSDPTGDGTYNSPLHF.

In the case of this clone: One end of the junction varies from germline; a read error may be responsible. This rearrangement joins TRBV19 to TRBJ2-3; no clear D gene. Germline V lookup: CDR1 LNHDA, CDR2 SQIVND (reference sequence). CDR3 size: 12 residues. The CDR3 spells CASSTDTDMQYF. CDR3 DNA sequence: TGTGCCAGTTCTACCGACACAGATATGCAGTATTTT.

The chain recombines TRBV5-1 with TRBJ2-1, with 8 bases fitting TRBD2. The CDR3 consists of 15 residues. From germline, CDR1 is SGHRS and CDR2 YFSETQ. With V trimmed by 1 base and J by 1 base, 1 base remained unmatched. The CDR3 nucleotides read TGCGCCAGCAGCTTGATAGCGGGATCCTACAATGAGCAGTTCTTC. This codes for CASSLIAGSYNEQFF.

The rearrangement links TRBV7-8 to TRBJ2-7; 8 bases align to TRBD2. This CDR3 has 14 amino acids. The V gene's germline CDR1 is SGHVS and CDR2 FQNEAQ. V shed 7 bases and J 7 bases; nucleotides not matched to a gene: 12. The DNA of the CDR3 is TGTGCCAGCACCTTTGCTGGCGGGGGGAGGGAGCAGTACTTC. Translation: CASTFAGGGREQYF.

CDR3 bases: TGTGCCAGCAGCCAAGATCAGGGGTATGGCTACACCTTC. Amino acids: CASSQDQGYGYTF. The V and J genes are TRBV14 and TRBJ1-2, with D perhaps matching TRBD1 (6 bases). Trimming removed 0 bases from V and 5 bases from J, with 7 bases in between. The germline V gene has CDR1 SGHDN and CDR2 FVKESK. CDR3 size: 13 residues.

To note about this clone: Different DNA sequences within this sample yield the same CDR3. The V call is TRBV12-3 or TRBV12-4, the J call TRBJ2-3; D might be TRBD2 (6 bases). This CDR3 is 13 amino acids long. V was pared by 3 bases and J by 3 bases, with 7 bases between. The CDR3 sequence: CASSFGGTDTQYF. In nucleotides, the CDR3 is TGTGCCAGCAGTTTCGGGGGAACAGATACGCAGTATTTT.

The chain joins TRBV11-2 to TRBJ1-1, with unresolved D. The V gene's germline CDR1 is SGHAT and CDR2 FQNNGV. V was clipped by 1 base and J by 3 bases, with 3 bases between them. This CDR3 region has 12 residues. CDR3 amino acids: CASSLGHTEAFF. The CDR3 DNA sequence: TGTGCCAGCAGCTTAGGGCACACTGAAGCTTTCTTT.